This T cell receptor (beta chain) stems from a study of blood T cells in healthy people across ages. Whole-study results and caveats: Investigators viewed diversity estimates from one million T cells as underestimates, the study reported.

For the second PCR, which ran for 7 to 11 cycles, a sample-barcoded 5' primer and a J-beta primer mix were used. TCRdb recomputed calls from the 5' RACE reads with MiXCR, one row per CDR3 protein. Of about 800,000 distinct CDR3 sequences in the sample, around 25% were seen once. This CDR3 is built from 14 residues. Germline V gives CDR1 SGHRS, CDR2 YFSETQ. After removal of 2 bases from V and 6 bases from J, the junction contained 5 bases not matched to a gene. This clonotype was recorded a few times. Its antigen is currently unknown. This same sample was also taken into another study, of T cells of mothers and their children.

The receptor comes from a boy between 5 and 17 years old in good health. Sequences were obtained from blood. The chain recombines TRBV5-1 with TRBJ2-4; 7 positions agree with TRBD1. Here the CDR3 reads CASSLGTEGNIQYF. Written as DNA, the CDR3 is TGCGCCAGCAGCTTAGGGACAGAAGGAAACATTCAGTACTTC.